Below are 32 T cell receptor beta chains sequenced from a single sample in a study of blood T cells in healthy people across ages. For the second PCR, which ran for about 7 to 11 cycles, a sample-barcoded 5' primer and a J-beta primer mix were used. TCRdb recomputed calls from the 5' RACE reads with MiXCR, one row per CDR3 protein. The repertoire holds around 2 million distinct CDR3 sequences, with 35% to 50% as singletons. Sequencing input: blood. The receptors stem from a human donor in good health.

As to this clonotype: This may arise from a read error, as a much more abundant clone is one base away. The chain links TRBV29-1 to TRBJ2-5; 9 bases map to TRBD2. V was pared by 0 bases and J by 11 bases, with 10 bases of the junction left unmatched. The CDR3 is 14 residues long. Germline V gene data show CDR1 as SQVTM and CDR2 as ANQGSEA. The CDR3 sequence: CSVEDFGGGDEQYF. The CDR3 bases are TGCAGCGTTGAAGATTTTGGCGGGGGGGATGAGCAGTACTTC. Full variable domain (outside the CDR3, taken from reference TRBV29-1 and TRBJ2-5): SAVISQKPSRDICQRGTSLTIQCQVDSQVTMMFWYRQQPGQSLTLIATANQGSEATYESGFVIDKFPISRPNLTFSTLTVSNMSPEDSSIYLCSVEDFGGGDEQYFGPGTRLLVL.

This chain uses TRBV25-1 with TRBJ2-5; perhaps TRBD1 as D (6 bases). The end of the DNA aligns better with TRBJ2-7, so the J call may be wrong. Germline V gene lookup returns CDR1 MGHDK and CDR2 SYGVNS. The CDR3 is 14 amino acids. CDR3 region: CASSASGVWNEQYF. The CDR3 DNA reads TGTGCCAGCAGTGCCTCAGGGGTTTGGAACGAGCAGTACTTC.

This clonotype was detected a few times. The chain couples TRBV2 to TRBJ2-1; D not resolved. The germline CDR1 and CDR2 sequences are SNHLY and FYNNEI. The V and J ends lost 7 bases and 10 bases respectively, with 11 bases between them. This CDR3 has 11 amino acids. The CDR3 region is CASMIGLEQFF. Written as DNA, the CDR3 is TGTGCCAGCATGATCGGGTTAGAGCAGTTCTTC.

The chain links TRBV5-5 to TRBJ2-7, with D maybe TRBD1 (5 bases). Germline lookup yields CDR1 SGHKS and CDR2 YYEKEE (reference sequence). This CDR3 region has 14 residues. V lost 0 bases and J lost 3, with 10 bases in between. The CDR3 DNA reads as TGTGCCAGCAGCTTGGCGCAGGGCTTCTACGAGCAGTACTTC. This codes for CASSLAQGFYEQYF.

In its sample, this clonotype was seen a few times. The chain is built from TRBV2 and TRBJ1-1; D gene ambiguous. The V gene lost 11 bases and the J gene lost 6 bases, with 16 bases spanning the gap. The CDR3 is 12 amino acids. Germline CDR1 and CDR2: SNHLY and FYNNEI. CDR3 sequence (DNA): TGTGCCGGCCGTTCCCCCGCCCCTGAAGCTTTCTTT. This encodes CAGRSPAPEAFF.

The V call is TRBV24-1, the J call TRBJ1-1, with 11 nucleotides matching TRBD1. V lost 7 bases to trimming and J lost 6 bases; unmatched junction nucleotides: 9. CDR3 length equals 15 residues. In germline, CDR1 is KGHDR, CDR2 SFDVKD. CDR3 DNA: TGTGCCACCAGAGAAACCGGGACAGGGGGGGCTGAAGCTTTCTTT. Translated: CATRETGTGGAEAFF.

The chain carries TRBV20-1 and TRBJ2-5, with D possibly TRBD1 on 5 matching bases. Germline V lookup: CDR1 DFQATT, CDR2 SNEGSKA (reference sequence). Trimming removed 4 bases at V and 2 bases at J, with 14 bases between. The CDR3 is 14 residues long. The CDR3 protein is CSATGLPPQETQYF. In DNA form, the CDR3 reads TGCAGTGCTACAGGGTTACCCCCACAAGAGACCCAGTACTTC.

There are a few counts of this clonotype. CDR3 nucleotides: TGTGCCAGCAGCCATCGACTAGTAAGAGAGACCCAGTACTTC. Encoded protein: CASSHRLVRETQYF. J is TRBJ2-5 and V is TRBV7-2; TRBD2 is a possible D gene (6 bases). CDR3 length equals 14 residues. The germline V and J ends were trimmed by 5 bases and 4 bases, with 14 bases remaining between them. Germline loops: CDR1 SGHTA, CDR2 FQGNSA.

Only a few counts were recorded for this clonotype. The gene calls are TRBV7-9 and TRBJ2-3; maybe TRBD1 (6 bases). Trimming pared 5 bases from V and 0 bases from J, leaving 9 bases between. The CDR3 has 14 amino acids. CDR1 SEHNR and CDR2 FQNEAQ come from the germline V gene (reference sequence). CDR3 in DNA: TGTGCCAGCAGCGGGGACATTAGCACAGATACGCAGTATTTT. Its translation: CASSGDISTDTQYF.

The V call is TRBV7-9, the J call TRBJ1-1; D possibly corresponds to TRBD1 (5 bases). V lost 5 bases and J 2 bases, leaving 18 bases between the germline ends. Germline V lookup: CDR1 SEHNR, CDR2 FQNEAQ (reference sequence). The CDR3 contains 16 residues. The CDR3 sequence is CASSRMDIPRNTEAFF. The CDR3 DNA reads TGTGCCAGCAGCCGGATGGACATTCCTAGAAACACTGAAGCTTTCTTT.

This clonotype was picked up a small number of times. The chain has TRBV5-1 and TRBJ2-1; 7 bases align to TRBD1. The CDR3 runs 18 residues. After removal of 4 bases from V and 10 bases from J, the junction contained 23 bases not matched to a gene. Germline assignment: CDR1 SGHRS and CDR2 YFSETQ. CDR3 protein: CASSQTPRTGAILEEQFF. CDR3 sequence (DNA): TGCGCCAGCAGCCAAACGCCCCGCACAGGGGCAATTTTGGAAGAGCAGTTCTTC.

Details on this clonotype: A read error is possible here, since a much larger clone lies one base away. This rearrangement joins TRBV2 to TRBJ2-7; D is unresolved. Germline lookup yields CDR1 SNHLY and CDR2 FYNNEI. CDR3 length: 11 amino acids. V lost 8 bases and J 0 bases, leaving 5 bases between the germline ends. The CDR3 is CASEASYEQYF. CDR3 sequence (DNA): TGTGCCAGCGAGGCCTCCTACGAGCAGTACTTC. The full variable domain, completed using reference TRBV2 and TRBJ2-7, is EPEVTQTPSHQVTQMGQEVILRCVPISNHLYFYWYRQILGQKVEFLVSFYNNEISEKSEIFDDQFSVERPDGSNFTLKIRSTKLEDSAMYFCASEASYEQYFGPGTRLTVT.

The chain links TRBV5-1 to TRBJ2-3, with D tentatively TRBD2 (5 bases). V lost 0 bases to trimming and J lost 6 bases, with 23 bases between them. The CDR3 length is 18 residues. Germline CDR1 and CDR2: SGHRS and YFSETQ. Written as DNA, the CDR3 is TGCGCCAGCAGCTTGGAGGGTGGTGGCGGACTTCCCGTGGATACGCAGTATTTT. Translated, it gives CASSLEGGGGLPVDTQYF.

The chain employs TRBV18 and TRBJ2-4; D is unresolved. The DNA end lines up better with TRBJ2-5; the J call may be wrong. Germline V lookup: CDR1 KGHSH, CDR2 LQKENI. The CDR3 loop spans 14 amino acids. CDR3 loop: CASSLDIDQETQYF. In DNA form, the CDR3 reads TGTGCCAGCTCCCTTGACATTGACCAAGAGACCCAGTACTTC.

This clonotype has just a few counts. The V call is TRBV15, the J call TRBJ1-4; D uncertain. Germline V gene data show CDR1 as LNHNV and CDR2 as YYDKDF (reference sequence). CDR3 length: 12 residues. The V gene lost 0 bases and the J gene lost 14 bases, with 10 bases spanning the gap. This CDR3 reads CATSRDPPLLFF. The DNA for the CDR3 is TGTGCCACCAGCAGAGATCCGCCTCTGCTGTTTTTT. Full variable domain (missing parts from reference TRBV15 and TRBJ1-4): DAMVIQNPRYQVTQFGKPVTLSCSQTLNHNVMYWYQQKSSQAPKLLFHYYDKDFNNEADTPDNFQSRRPNTSFCFLDIRSPGLGDTAMYLCATSRDPPLLFFGSGTQLSVL.

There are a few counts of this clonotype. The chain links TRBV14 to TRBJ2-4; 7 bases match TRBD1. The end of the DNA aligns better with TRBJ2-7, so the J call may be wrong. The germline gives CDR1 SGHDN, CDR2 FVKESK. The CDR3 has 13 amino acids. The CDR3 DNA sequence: TGTGCCAGCAGCCAATACAGGGGTTACGAGCAGTACTTC. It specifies CASSQYRGYEQYF.

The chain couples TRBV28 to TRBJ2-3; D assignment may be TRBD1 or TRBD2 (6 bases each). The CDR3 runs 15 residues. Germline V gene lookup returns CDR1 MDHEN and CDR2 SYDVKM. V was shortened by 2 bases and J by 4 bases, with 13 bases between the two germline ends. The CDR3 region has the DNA TGTGCCAGCAGTTTAAGGAAAAGGGGGGCAGATACGCAGTATTTT. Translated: CASSLRKRGADTQYF.

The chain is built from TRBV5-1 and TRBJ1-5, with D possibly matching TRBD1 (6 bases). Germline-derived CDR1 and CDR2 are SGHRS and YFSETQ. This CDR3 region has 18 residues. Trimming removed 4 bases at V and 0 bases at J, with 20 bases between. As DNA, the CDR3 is TGCGCCAGCAGCCCCAGGGGTTTGACGGAAGGTAGCAATCAGCCCCAGCATTTT. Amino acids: CASSPRGLTEGSNQPQHF.

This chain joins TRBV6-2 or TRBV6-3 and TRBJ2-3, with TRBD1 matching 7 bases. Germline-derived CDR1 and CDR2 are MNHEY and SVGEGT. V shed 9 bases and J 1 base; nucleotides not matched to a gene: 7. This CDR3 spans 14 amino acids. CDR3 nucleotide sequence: TGTGCCAGTTTGGACAGGATGGGCACAGATACGCAGTATTTT. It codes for CASLDRMGTDTQYF.

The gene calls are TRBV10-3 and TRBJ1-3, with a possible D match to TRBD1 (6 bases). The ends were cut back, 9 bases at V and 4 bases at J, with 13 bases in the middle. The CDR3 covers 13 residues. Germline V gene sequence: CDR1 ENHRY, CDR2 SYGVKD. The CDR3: CAIKTGTGNTIYF. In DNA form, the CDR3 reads TGTGCCATTAAGACCGGGACAGGAAACACCATATATTTT.

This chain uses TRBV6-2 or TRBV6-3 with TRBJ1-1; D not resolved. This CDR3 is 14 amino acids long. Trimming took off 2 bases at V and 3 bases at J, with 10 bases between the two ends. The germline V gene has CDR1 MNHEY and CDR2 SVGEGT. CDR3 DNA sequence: TGTGCCAGCAGTTACGAGATTCCTGACACTGAAGCTTTCTTT. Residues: CASSYEIPDTEAFF.

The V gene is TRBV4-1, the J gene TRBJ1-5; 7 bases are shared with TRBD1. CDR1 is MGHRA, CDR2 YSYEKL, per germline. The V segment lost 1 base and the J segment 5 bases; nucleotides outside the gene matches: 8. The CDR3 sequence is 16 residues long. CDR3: CASSQGRTGDHQPQHF. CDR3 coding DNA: TGCGCCAGCAGCCAAGGACGCACAGGGGATCATCAGCCCCAGCATTTT.

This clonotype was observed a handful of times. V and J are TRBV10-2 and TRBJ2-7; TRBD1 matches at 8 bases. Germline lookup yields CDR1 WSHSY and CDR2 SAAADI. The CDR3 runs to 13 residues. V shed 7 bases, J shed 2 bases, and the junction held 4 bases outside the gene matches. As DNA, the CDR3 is TGCGCCAGCACCGAACAGGGGGCCTACGAGCAGTACTTC. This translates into CASTEQGAYEQYF.

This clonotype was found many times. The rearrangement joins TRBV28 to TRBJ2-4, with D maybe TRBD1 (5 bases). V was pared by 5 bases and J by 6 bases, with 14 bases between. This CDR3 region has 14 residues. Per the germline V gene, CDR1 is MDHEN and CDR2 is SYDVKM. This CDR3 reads CASSRTSTANIQYF. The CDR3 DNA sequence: TGTGCCAGCAGTCGAACGTCGACAGCAAACATTCAGTACTTC.

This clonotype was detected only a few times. For the CDR3, the DNA is TGCGCCAGCAGCTTCAGCGGGGGAAACTACAATGAGCAGTTCTTC. It is translated as CASSFSGGNYNEQFF. The chain combines TRBV5-1 with TRBJ2-1; 8 nucleotides align to TRBD2. Per the germline V gene, CDR1 is SGHRS and CDR2 is YFSETQ. J gave up 3 bases and V 2 bases, and 4 bases lay outside the gene matches. This CDR3 spans 15 amino acids. Using reference TRBV5-1 and TRBJ2-1 for the parts outside the CDR3, the full variable domain is KAGVTQTPRYLIKTRGQQVTLSCSPISGHRSVSWYQQTPGQGLQFLFEYFSETQRNKGNFPGRFSGRQFSNSRSEMNVSTLELGDSALYLCASSFSGGNYNEQFFGPGTRLTVL.

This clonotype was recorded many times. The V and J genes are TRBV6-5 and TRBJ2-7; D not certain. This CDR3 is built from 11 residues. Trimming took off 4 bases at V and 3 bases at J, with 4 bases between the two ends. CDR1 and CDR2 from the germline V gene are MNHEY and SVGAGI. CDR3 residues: CASSSVYEQYF. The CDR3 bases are TGTGCCAGCAGTTCCGTCTACGAGCAGTACTTC.

The CDR3 loop is CASSLVPSWAGELFF. As DNA, the CDR3 is TGTGCCAGCAGCTTAGTTCCTTCTTGGGCCGGGGAGCTGTTTTTT. The chain couples TRBV7-9 to TRBJ2-2, with unresolved D. The CDR3 is made up of 15 amino acids. Trimming pared 1 base from V and 6 bases from J, leaving 12 bases between. The V gene's germline CDR1 is SEHNR and CDR2 FQNEAQ (reference sequence).

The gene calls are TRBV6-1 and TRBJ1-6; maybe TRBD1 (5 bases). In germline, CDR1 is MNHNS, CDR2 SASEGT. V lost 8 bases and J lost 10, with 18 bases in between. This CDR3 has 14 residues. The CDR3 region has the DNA TGTGCCAGCGCCCGGGACTTTTTACGCTCACCCCTCCACTTT. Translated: CASARDFLRSPLHF.

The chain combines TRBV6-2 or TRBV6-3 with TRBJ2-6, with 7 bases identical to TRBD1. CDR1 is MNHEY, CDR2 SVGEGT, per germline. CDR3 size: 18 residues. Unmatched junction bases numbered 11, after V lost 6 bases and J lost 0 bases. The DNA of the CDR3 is TGTGCCAGCAGCCGACGACAGGGAGTATACTCTGGGGCCAACGTCCTGACTTTC. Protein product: CASSRRQGVYSGANVLTF.

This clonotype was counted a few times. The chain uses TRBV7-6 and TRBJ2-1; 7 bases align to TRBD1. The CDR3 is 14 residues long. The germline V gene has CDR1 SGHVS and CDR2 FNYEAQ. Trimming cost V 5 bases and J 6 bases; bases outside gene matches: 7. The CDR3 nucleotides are TGTGCCAGCAGCCCCGGGACAGTGGTCAATGAGCAGTTCTTC. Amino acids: CASSPGTVVNEQFF. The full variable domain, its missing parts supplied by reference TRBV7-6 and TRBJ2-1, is GAGVSQSPRYKVTKRGQDVALRCDPISGHVSLYWYRQALGQGPEFLTYFNYEAQQDKSGLPNDRFSAERPEGSISTLTIQRTEQRDSAMYRCASSPGTVVNEQFFGPGTRLTVL.

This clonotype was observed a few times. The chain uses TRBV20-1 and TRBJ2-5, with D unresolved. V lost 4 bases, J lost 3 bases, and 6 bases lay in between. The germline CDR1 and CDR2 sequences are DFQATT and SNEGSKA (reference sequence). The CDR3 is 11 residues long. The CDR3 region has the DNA TGCAGTGCTATTAGGGAAGAGACCCAGTACTTC. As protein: CSAIREETQYF.

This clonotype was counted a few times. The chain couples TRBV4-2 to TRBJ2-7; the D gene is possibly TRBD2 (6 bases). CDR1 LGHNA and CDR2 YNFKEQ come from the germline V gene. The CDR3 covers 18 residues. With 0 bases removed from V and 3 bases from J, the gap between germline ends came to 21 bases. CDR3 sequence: CASSQEPRTGLLNYEQYF. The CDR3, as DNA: TGTGCCAGCAGCCAAGAACCTAGAACGGGACTCCTAAACTACGAGCAGTACTTC.